Each of the 32 T cell receptor beta chains below was sequenced from the same sample in a study of T-cell memory formation after mild COVID-19. TCRdb re-analysed the 5' RACE reads in MiXCR, keeping a single row per CDR3 protein. This table holds more than 350,000 distinct CDR3 sequences, roughly 15% found once. Sequenced input: PBMCs or a T cell subset sorted from them (not recorded which). The receptors derive from a man younger than 35 who had mild COVID-19 (a few samples of this study predate the infection). Cell type and time point are not known.

V is TRBV2 and J is TRBJ2-7; 8 bases align to TRBD1. V gave up 6 bases and J gave up 7 bases; unmatched junction bases: 14. Germline assignment: CDR1 SNHLY and CDR2 FYNNEI. This CDR3 comprises 15 residues. The CDR3 region has the DNA TGTGCCAGCAGAGCGACCGGGACAGGTCTATTGGAGCAGTACGTC. Its translation is CASRATGTGLLEQYV.

This clonotype came up a few times. V usage is TRBV7-9 and J usage is TRBJ1-2; 7 nucleotides agree with TRBD1. CDR3 length: 16 residues. Germline-derived CDR1 and CDR2 are SEHNR and FQNEAQ (reference sequence). The V gene end was trimmed by 5 bases and the J gene end by 6 bases; junction bases not matched to a gene: 15. The CDR3 sequence: CASSRVPGQKSDGYTF. The DNA for the CDR3 is TGTGCCAGCAGCAGAGTTCCGGGACAGAAATCGGATGGCTACACCTTC. The full variable domain, with the rest looked up from reference TRBV7-9 and TRBJ1-2, is DTGVSQNPRHKITKRGQNVTFRCDPISEHNRLYWYRQTLGQGPEFLTYFQNEAQLEKSRLLSDRFSAERPKGSFSTLEIQRTEQGDSAMYLCASSRVPGQKSDGYTFGSGTRLTVV.

This chain links TRBV30 with TRBJ1-1, with D tentatively TRBD1 (5 bases). Germline lookup yields CDR1 GTSNPN and CDR2 SVGIG (reference sequence). The V and J ends lost 5 bases and 1 base respectively, with 14 bases between them. This CDR3 region has 14 residues. The CDR3 protein is CAWGPPGPNTEAFF. DNA of the CDR3: TGTGCCTGGGGACCCCCGGGACCGAACACTGAAGCTTTCTTT.

To note about this clonotype: It is unclear where the CDR3 begins or ends on the DNA, so no DNA is shown, and the CDR3 is as TCRdb lists it. J is TRBJ1-2 and V is TRBV12-3 or TRBV12-4; no DNA check was done on the table's D call, TRBD1. The CDR3 extends over 18 residues, inclusive of both ends. The CDR3 sequence is CASSTSDRGLLRGYGYTF.

This clonotype was seen ten or more times. The chain uses TRBV6-5 and TRBJ2-4; 9 bases line up with TRBD1. The germline CDR1 and CDR2 sequences are MNHEY and SVGAGI. V lost 4 bases, J lost 3 bases, and 4 bases stayed unmatched. The CDR3 extends over 15 amino acids. Written as DNA, the CDR3 is TGTGCCAGCAGTTCCCCGGGACAGGGCAAAAACATTCAGTACTTC. This codes for CASSSPGQGKNIQYF.

The chain combines TRBV11-2 with TRBJ2-1; D unresolved. Germline V lookup: CDR1 SGHAT, CDR2 FQNNGV. CDR3 length: 13 residues. Between the trimmed V and J ends, which lost 1 base and 9 bases, there was a span of 10 bases. The CDR3 coding sequence is TGTGCCAGCAGCTTAGGGCACGGATCTGAGCAGTTCTTC. It is translated as CASSLGHGSEQFF. The full variable domain, completed using reference TRBV11-2 and TRBJ2-1, is EAGVAQSPRYKIIEKRQSVAFWCNPISGHATLYWYQQILGQGPKLLIQFQNNGVVDDSQLPKDRFSAERLKGVDSTLKIQPAKLEDSAVYLCASSLGHGSEQFFGPGTRLTVL.

This chain uses TRBV18 with TRBJ2-1, with D perhaps assigned TRBD1 or TRBD2 (5 bases each). Trimming took off 0 bases at V and 10 bases at J, with 19 bases between the two ends. The length of the CDR3 is 16 residues. Germline values: CDR1 KGHSH, CDR2 LQKENI. The CDR3 region is CASSPPFPGRRSEQFF. The CDR3 DNA reads as TGTGCCAGCTCACCACCGTTTCCGGGACGTCGGTCGGAGCAGTTCTTC.

This clonotype was seen more than once but under ten times. The chain has TRBV25-1 and TRBJ2-7; unclear D gene. Trimming shortened V by 2 bases and J by 2 bases, and 10 bases separated the two germline ends. Germline V gene sequence: CDR1 MGHDK, CDR2 SYGVNS. The CDR3 sequence is 14 residues long. The CDR3 DNA sequence: TGTGCCAGCAGTGAAAGGAACACCGCCTACGAGCAGTACTTC. This sequence encodes CASSERNTAYEQYF.

This clonotype was detected ten times or more. The rearrangement uses TRBV5-1 and TRBJ2-1; the D gene is possibly TRBD2 (7 bases). The V end lost 7 bases, the J end lost 0 bases, and 17 bases lay between the germline ends. From germline, CDR1 is SGHRS and CDR2 YFSETQ. The CDR3 has 16 amino acids. CDR3 amino acids: CASSDPAGASYNEQFF. DNA of the CDR3: TGCGCCAGCTCCGACCCCGCGGGGGCCTCCTACAATGAGCAGTTCTTC. The complete variable domain, with remaining parts taken from reference TRBV5-1 and TRBJ2-1, reads KAGVTQTPRYLIKTRGQQVTLSCSPISGHRSVSWYQQTPGQGLQFLFEYFSETQRNKGNFPGRFSGRQFSNSRSEMNVSTLELGDSALYLCASSDPAGASYNEQFFGPGTRLTVL.

The gene calls are TRBV12-3 or TRBV12-4 and TRBJ2-1; maybe TRBD1 (5 bases). The length of the CDR3 is 14 residues. V gave up 1 base and J gave up 5 bases, with 9 bases separating them. CDR3 nucleotide sequence: TGTGCCAGCAGTTTAGTGACAGTAAACAATGAGCAGTTCTTC. It encodes CASSLVTVNNEQFF.

The chain has TRBV5-1 and TRBJ2-1; D might be TRBD1 (5 bases). The germline V gene encodes CDR1 SGHRS and CDR2 YFSETQ. CDR3 length: 14 residues. V shed 1 base and J shed 5 bases, with 10 bases lying between them. Written as DNA, the CDR3 is TGCGCCAGCAGCTTGTATAGACAGAACAATGAGCAGTTCTTC. This translates into CASSLYRQNNEQFF.

V usage is TRBV4-1 and J usage is TRBJ1-1; D is undetermined. CDR1 and CDR2 from the germline V gene are MGHRA and YSYEKL. V lost 6 bases and J lost 7, with 9 bases in between. This CDR3 has 11 residues. The CDR3 DNA reads as TGCGCCAGCAGGAGGGAGGTTGAAGCTTTCTTT. Protein product: CASRREVEAFF.

A few counts support this clonotype. The chain is built from TRBV15 and TRBJ1-2; TRBD1 agrees at 10 bases. The length of the CDR3 is 14 residues. V trimming: 1 base; J trimming: 8 bases; junction bases outside the gene matches: 4. CDR1 is LNHNV and CDR2 is YYDKDF in the germline V gene (reference sequence). CDR3 residues: CATSRGDRGSGYTF. The DNA of the CDR3 is TGTGCCACCAGCAGAGGGGACAGGGGATCGGGCTACACCTTC.

The V gene is TRBV12-3 or TRBV12-4, the J gene TRBJ1-5; perhaps TRBD1 as D (6 bases). This CDR3 has 13 residues. V lost 6 bases and J lost 9, with 15 bases in between. CDR3 DNA: TGTGCCAGCAGACTACAGGGTTTGCCGCCCCAGCATTTT. This codes for CASRLQGLPPQHF.

There are many counts of this clonotype. The chain couples TRBV7-9 to TRBJ2-1; TRBD2 aligns across 9 bases. The germline V gene has CDR1 SEHNR and CDR2 FQNEAQ (reference sequence). With 5 bases clipped from V and 10 bases from J, the junction kept 15 bases outside the gene matches. The CDR3 spans 16 residues. CDR3 sequence (DNA): TGTGCCAGCAGCCCCCTGGGTTCAGCGGGGGGAAGGGAGCAGTTCTTC. Protein: CASSPLGSAGGREQFF.

This chain connects TRBV28 to TRBJ1-2; D is unresolved. Germline CDR1 MDHEN, CDR2 SYDVKM. V lost 7 bases, J lost 5 bases, and 11 bases lay in between. The CDR3 runs 12 residues. Here the CDR3 reads CASTSDWYGYTF. The CDR3 bases are TGTGCCAGCACCTCAGATTGGTATGGCTACACCTTC.

The V gene is TRBV5-4, the J gene TRBJ2-7; TRBD1 aligns across 10 bases. This CDR3 has 18 amino acids. The V gene end was trimmed by 3 bases and the J gene end by 2 bases; junction bases not matched to a gene: 14. Germline-derived CDR1 and CDR2 are SGHNT and YYREEE (reference sequence). The CDR3 spells CASSYPGQGVDIPYEQYF. In DNA, the CDR3 is TGTGCCAGCAGCTACCCCGGACAGGGGGTCGACATACCCTACGAGCAGTACTTC.

This chain links TRBV20-1 with TRBJ1-3; no clear D gene. This CDR3 spans 14 amino acids. CDR1 and CDR2 from the germline V gene are DFQATT and SNEGSKA (reference sequence). The V end lost 5 bases, the J end lost 0 bases, and 11 bases lay between the germline ends. CDR3 sequence reads: CSAFGRTSGNTIYF. The CDR3 region has the DNA TGCAGTGCTTTCGGACGGACCTCTGGAAACACCATATATTTT.

The chain recombines TRBV20-1 with TRBJ2-7, with D perhaps matching TRBD1 or TRBD2 (5 bases each). The CDR3 covers 13 residues. V was shortened by 5 bases and J by 2 bases, with 13 bases between the two germline ends. Germline V gene lookup returns CDR1 DFQATT and CDR2 SNEGSKA (reference sequence). The CDR3 DNA reads TGCAGTGCTCTGGGTGGGGGAACCTACGAGCAGTACGTC. Residues: CSALGGGTYEQYV.

The chain is built from TRBV5-1 and TRBJ2-5; perhaps TRBD1 as D (6 bases). The CDR3 is 13 residues long. V shed 6 bases and J shed 2 bases, with 11 bases lying between them. The germline gives CDR1 SGHRS, CDR2 YFSETQ. The CDR3, as DNA: TGCGCCAGCAAAAGACAGGATCAAGAGACCCAGTACTTC. It specifies CASKRQDQETQYF.

The chain couples TRBV7-2 to TRBJ2-1; D ambiguous. This CDR3 has 14 residues. The V end was cut by 4 bases, the J end by 0 bases, with 7 bases between. Germline CDR1 and CDR2: SGHTA and FQGNSA. The DNA for the CDR3 is TGTGCCAGCAGCTCTGATAGCTCCTACAATGAGCAGTTCTTC. Protein product: CASSSDSSYNEQFF. The full variable domain, with the rest looked up from reference TRBV7-2 and TRBJ2-1, is GAGVSQSPSNKVTEKGKDVELRCDPISGHTALYWYRQSLGQGLEFLIYFQGNSAPDKSGLPSDRFSAERTGGSVSTLTIQRTQQEDSAVYLCASSSDSSYNEQFFGPGTRLTVL.

This clonotype was seen a few times. The CDR3 nucleotides read TGTGCCAGCAGCCTTTATGGGGTTGAGAACACTGAAGCTTTCTTT. Translating it yields CASSLYGVENTEAFF. The V gene is TRBV7-2, the J gene TRBJ1-1; D call uncertain. The CDR3 runs 15 residues. V was pared by 5 bases and J by 1 base, with 14 bases between. CDR1 and CDR2 from the germline V gene are SGHTA and FQGNSA.

This clonotype was seen a handful of times. The V gene is TRBV20-1, the J gene TRBJ2-7; TRBD2 agrees at 11 bases. The germline V gene encodes CDR1 DFQATT and CDR2 SNEGSKA (reference sequence). Trimming took 3 bases from V and 6 from J; bases not matched to a gene: 4. The CDR3 is made up of 13 amino acids. In DNA, the CDR3 is TGCAGTGCTAGTACTAGCGGGGGCGTCGAGCAGTACTTC. It yields the protein CSASTSGGVEQYF.

This chain uses TRBV9 with TRBJ1-1; tentatively, D is TRBD1 (5 bases). V lost 4 bases and J 4 bases, leaving 17 bases between the germline ends. Germline CDR1 and CDR2: SGDLS and YYNGEE. The CDR3 runs to 15 residues. This CDR3 reads CASSPPAGASTEAFF. CDR3 DNA sequence: TGTGCCAGCAGCCCCCCCGCCGGGGCGAGCACTGAAGCTTTCTTT.

This clonotype was counted only a few times. J is TRBJ1-2 and V is TRBV5-6; D may be TRBD1 (6 bases). V lost 0 bases and J lost 8, with 11 bases in between. The germline CDR1 and CDR2 sequences are SGHDT and YYEEEE. The CDR3 is 13 amino acids. The CDR3: CASSLGQAGGYTF. In nucleotides, the CDR3 is TGTGCCAGCAGCTTGGGACAGGCCGGCGGCTACACCTTC.

This clonotype has more than one count but fewer than ten. The rearrangement joins TRBV7-9 to TRBJ2-7; D possibly corresponds to TRBD2 (6 bases). CDR1 is SEHNR, CDR2 FQNEAQ, per germline (reference sequence). V lost 1 base, J lost 1 base, and 14 bases lay in between. This CDR3 spans 16 amino acids. This CDR3 reads CASSLDLGGRSYEQYV. CDR3 DNA: TGTGCCAGCAGCTTAGATCTGGGGGGAAGGTCCTACGAGCAGTACGTC.

The rearrangement uses TRBV25-1 and TRBJ2-3; TRBD1 matches at 11 bases. Germline trimming cut 6 bases from V and 4 bases from J; bases unmatched to any gene: 12. This CDR3 region has 17 residues. Looked up from germline, CDR1 is MGHDK and CDR2 is SYGVNS. CDR3 sequence reads: CASRIAPGQGAADTQYF. In DNA, the CDR3 is TGTGCCAGCAGAATAGCCCCCGGACAGGGGGCGGCAGATACGCAGTATTTT.

J is TRBJ2-5 and V is TRBV6-5; no firm D call. Germline V gene sequence: CDR1 MNHEY, CDR2 SVGAGI. The CDR3 covers 12 residues. V was clipped by 7 bases and J by 7 bases, with 13 bases between them. The CDR3 reads CASTGPSGTQYF. The CDR3 DNA reads TGTGCCAGCACCGGACCTTCGGGGACCCAGTACTTC.

This rearrangement joins TRBV19 to TRBJ2-2, with D unresolved. V was pared by 6 bases and J by 0 bases, with 11 bases between. The CDR3 totals 15 residues. CDR1 LNHDA and CDR2 SQIVND come from the germline V gene (reference sequence). The CDR3 nucleotides are TGTGCCAGTAGATTCGAGGCGACGAACACCGGGGAGCTGTTTTTT. Protein: CASRFEATNTGELFF.

The rearrangement uses TRBV4-3 and TRBJ1-6; 9 bases line up with TRBD1. V shed 7 bases and J 8 bases; nucleotides not matched to a gene: 9. This CDR3 is built from 15 residues. Germline V gene lookup returns CDR1 LGHNA and CDR2 YSLEER. The CDR3 bases are TGCGCCAGCAAGCTCGGGGGACAGGGCTATTCACCCCTCCACTTT. Translated: CASKLGGQGYSPLHF.

The chain links TRBV11-2 to TRBJ1-5; TRBD1 matches at 8 bases. The CDR3 totals 15 residues. Per germline, CDR1 SGHAT and CDR2 FQNNGV. Unmatched junction bases numbered 6, after V lost 2 bases and J lost 6 bases. The CDR3 bases are TGTGCCAGCAGCTTACTCACAGGGGGAGGTCAGCCCCAGCATTTT. It encodes CASSLLTGGGQPQHF. Drawing the rest from reference TRBV11-2 and TRBJ1-5, the complete variable domain is EAGVAQSPRYKIIEKRQSVAFWCNPISGHATLYWYQQILGQGPKLLIQFQNNGVVDDSQLPKDRFSAERLKGVDSTLKIQPAKLEDSAVYLCASSLLTGGGQPQHFGDGTRLSIL.

This clonotype was detected a few times. The chain joins TRBV27 to TRBJ1-5; D not certain. Germline CDR1 and CDR2: MNHEY and SMNVEV (reference sequence). CDR3 length: 15 amino acids. V was cut by 2 bases and J by 3 bases, with 11 bases left in between. CDR3 sequence reads: CASSLNGEFNQPQHF. For the CDR3, the DNA is TGTGCCAGCAGTTTAAATGGGGAGTTCAATCAGCCCCAGCATTTT.